A single sample is the source of the 31 T cell receptor beta chains below, sequenced in a study of cytomegalovirus exposure and HLA in healthy donors (dated by TCRdb to between 2016 and 2019). The protocol used for the library was the immunoSEQ multiplex PCR assay. A mixture of 60 forward primers for TCR Vbeta segments and 13 reverse primers for TCR Jbeta segments was used in the multiplex PCR. In TCRdb, the immuneACCESS table is reduced to in-frame sequences with V and J assigned. These tables do not hold every clone; where another copy was compared, an unresolved V gene accounts for under half, and the others remain unexplained. Here the sample has under 150,000 clones; 70% to 85% occur a single time. The biggest ten clones account for 2.7% of the sample. Specimen: PBMCs. These receptors were collected from a boy younger than 10 in good health and CMV-seronegative.

The rearrangement links TRBV10-3 to TRBJ2-2, with 8 bases fitting TRBD1. The CDR3 is 15 residues long. Germline V CDR1 and CDR2: ENHRY, SYGVKD. V lost 5 bases and J lost 7; bases outside the gene matches: 9. In nucleotides, the CDR3 is TGTGCCATCAGTCCCCCGGACAGGGACATCGGGGAGCTGTTTTTT. It is translated as CAISPPDRDIGELFF.

V usage is TRBV27 and J usage is TRBJ2-7, with D tentatively TRBD1 (6 bases). V lost 3 bases to trimming and J lost 2 bases, with 8 bases between them. The CDR3 totals 13 residues. The germline CDR1 and CDR2 sequences are MNHEY and SMNVEV (reference sequence). The CDR3 coding sequence is TGTGCCAGCAGTTTCGACAGGACCTACGAGCAGTACTTC. Residues: CASSFDRTYEQYF.

The rearrangement links TRBV23-1 to TRBJ1-2; tentative D call: TRBD1 (6 bases). TRBV23-1 carries the ORF label, with uncertain function. CDR3 size: 13 residues. V was shortened by 4 bases and J by 3 bases, with 9 bases between the two germline ends. In DNA, the CDR3 is TGCGCCAGCAGTCGGTACAGGGACTATGGCTACACCTTC. As protein: CASSRYRDYGYTF.

The chain uses TRBV14 and TRBJ1-2, with D possibly being TRBD1 (5 bases). The germline V gene has CDR1 SGHDN and CDR2 FVKESK. CDR3 length: 15 amino acids. The V end was cut by 4 bases, the J end by 4 bases, with 16 bases between. CDR3 region: CASSRLGGDLYGYTF. As DNA, the CDR3 is TGTGCCAGCAGCCGTCTCGGAGGGGACCTCTATGGCTACACCTTC.

This rearrangement joins TRBV5-1 to TRBJ2-7; 8 bases match TRBD1. V gave up 0 bases and J gave up 4 bases; unmatched junction bases: 3. The CDR3 runs to 14 residues. Germline V gene lookup returns CDR1 SGHRS and CDR2 YFSETQ. As DNA, the CDR3 is TGCGCCAGCAGCTTGGACGGACAGGGTTACGAGCAGTACGTC. Protein sequence: CASSLDGQGYEQYV.

V gene TRBV30 combines with J gene TRBJ1-2; TRBD1 aligns across 7 bases. After removal of 2 bases from V and 8 bases from J, the junction contained 2 bases not matched to a gene. Germline V gene data show CDR1 as GTSNPN and CDR2 as SVGIG (reference sequence). There are 11 residues in the CDR3. Here the CDR3 reads CAWSPGGGYTF. CDR3 DNA sequence: TGTGCCTGGAGTCCAGGGGGGGGCTACACCTTC.

The chain links TRBV14 to TRBJ2-6; TRBD1 is a possible D gene (5 bases). Germline loops: CDR1 SGHDN, CDR2 FVKESK. The V and J ends lost 4 bases and 0 bases respectively, with 16 bases between them. CDR3 length: 18 residues. Here the CDR3 reads CASSPLGQTPSGANVLTF. The CDR3 DNA reads TGTGCCAGCAGCCCCCTTGGACAAACACCCTCTGGGGCCAACGTCCTGACTTTC.

This chain joins TRBV7-2 and TRBJ2-1, with TRBD1 identical over 7 bases. With V trimmed by 5 bases and J by 0 bases, 4 bases remained unmatched. Germline V gene sequence: CDR1 SGHTA, CDR2 FQGNSA. This CDR3 region has 15 residues. In nucleotides, the CDR3 is TGTGCCAGCAGCCAAAGACAGGGCTCCTACAATGAGCAGTTCTTC. Translating it yields CASSQRQGSYNEQFF.

In DNA form, the CDR3 reads TGCGCCAGCAGCCAAGAAGTCTCCAGCGGAACAGATACGCAGTATTTT. This sequence encodes CASSQEVSSGTDTQYF. The genes are TRBV4-3 and TRBJ2-3, with D perhaps matching TRBD2 (5 bases). Per the germline V gene, CDR1 is LGHNA and CDR2 is YSLEER. With 0 bases removed from V and 3 bases from J, the gap between germline ends came to 13 bases. The CDR3 contains 16 residues.

The chain links TRBV6-5 to TRBJ1-3, with 8 bases fitting TRBD1. CDR1 MNHEY and CDR2 SVGAGI come from the germline V gene. V shed 4 bases, J shed 4 bases, and the junction held 6 bases outside the gene matches. There are 15 residues in the CDR3. The CDR3 reads CASSFDRGGGNTIYF. The CDR3 DNA reads as TGTGCCAGCAGTTTTGACAGGGGAGGCGGAAACACCATATATTTT.

This chain links TRBV10-3 with TRBJ2-3, with D maybe TRBD2 (5 bases). CDR1 is ENHRY, CDR2 SYGVKD, per germline. The CDR3 covers 15 residues. The germline V and J ends were trimmed by 8 bases and 4 bases, with 19 bases remaining between them. The CDR3 DNA is TGTGCCATCCAGGACCAAGAGGGTAATCCAGATACGCAGTATTTT. It is translated as CAIQDQEGNPDTQYF.

J is TRBJ2-6 and V is TRBV29-1, with D maybe TRBD1 (6 bases). V was clipped by 3 bases and J by 0 bases, with 24 bases between them. Germline-derived CDR1 and CDR2 are SQVTM and ANQGSEA. The CDR3 has 20 amino acids. The CDR3 nucleotides are TGCAGCGTTGACCTGGAGTCTACAGGGACCACACCCTCTGGGGCCAACGTCCTGACTTTC. Protein: CSVDLESTGTTPSGANVLTF.

The chain joins TRBV15 to TRBJ2-3; D might be TRBD2 (5 bases). Deletions cut 4 bases from V and 2 bases from J, with 13 bases between. This CDR3 contains 15 residues. CDR1 is LNHNV and CDR2 is YYDKDF in the germline V gene (reference sequence). CDR3 in DNA: TGTGCCACCAGCATTCTCTCGGGGTACACAGATACGCAGTATTTT. Protein product: CATSILSGYTDTQYF.

This clone was seen only once. The chain's CDR3 is CASSFLDRAGNIQYF. For the CDR3, the DNA is TGTGCCAGCAGTTTCCTCGACAGGGCTGGAAACATTCAGTACTTC. The gene calls are TRBV5-6 and TRBJ2-4; 7 positions agree with TRBD1. V dropped 5 bases and J dropped 6; count of bases not matched to a gene: 11. The CDR3 consists of 15 residues. CDR1 SGHDT and CDR2 YYEEEE come from the germline V gene.

The chain links TRBV5-6 to TRBJ2-1, with a weak D call TRBD2 (6 bases). The CDR3 runs to 14 residues. Trimming stripped 6 bases from V and 5 bases from J, with 15 bases between. CDR1 SGHDT and CDR2 YYEEEE come from the germline V gene. In DNA form, the CDR3 reads TGTGCCAGCATCCTGGAGCCGGGGGACAATGAGCAGTTCTTC. It encodes CASILEPGDNEQFF.

This clone has only a few counts. The chain couples TRBV13 to TRBJ1-6; a weak D match, TRBD1 (6 bases). V dropped 6 bases and J dropped 10 bases, with 16 bases sitting between them. The CDR3 has 14 residues. Germline V gives CDR1 PRHDT, CDR2 FYEKMQ (reference sequence). The CDR3 loop reads CASSPDSSGSPLHF. The CDR3 coding sequence is TGTGCCAGCAGTCCGGACAGCTCCGGGTCACCCCTCCACTTT.

This clone was seen a handful of times. V and J are TRBV2 and TRBJ1-2; D possibly corresponds to TRBD1 (6 bases). Per germline, CDR1 SNHLY and CDR2 FYNNEI. The V and J ends lost 7 bases and 14 bases respectively, with 11 bases between them. The CDR3 length is 9 residues. CDR3 coding DNA: TGTGCCAGCAAGGGACACGGTACCTTC. It specifies CASKGHGTF. Supplemented by reference TRBV2 and TRBJ1-2, the full variable domain reads EPEVTQTPSHQVTQMGQEVILRCVPISNHLYFYWYRQILGQKVEFLVSFYNNEISEKSEIFDDQFSVERPDGSNFTLKIRSTKLEDSAMYFCASKGHGTFGSGTRLTVV.

This chain joins TRBV4-1 and TRBJ2-5, with a tentative D call TRBD2 (5 bases). V lost 4 bases to trimming and J lost 3 bases, with 15 bases between them. Germline V gives CDR1 MGHRA, CDR2 YSYEKL. CDR3 length: 15 residues. DNA for the CDR3: TGCGCCAGCAGCCTCATGTCCGGGGATGAAGAGACCCAGTACTTC. Protein product: CASSLMSGDEETQYF.

This clone was detected once. The V and J genes are TRBV13 and TRBJ2-3; D unresolved. Germline values: CDR1 PRHDT, CDR2 FYEKMQ (reference sequence). CDR3 length equals 14 residues. V was clipped by 7 bases and J by 0 bases, with 11 bases between them. The CDR3 is CASTQRESTDTQYF. The CDR3 nucleotides are TGTGCCAGCACCCAGCGTGAGAGCACAGATACGCAGTATTTT.

This clone has just a few counts. V gene TRBV4-2 combines with J gene TRBJ1-3; a possible D gene is TRBD1 (5 bases). In germline, CDR1 is LGHNA, CDR2 YNFKEQ. The germline V and J ends were trimmed by 0 bases and 2 bases, with 11 bases remaining between them. The CDR3 runs 16 residues. CDR3 nucleotide sequence: TGTGCCAGCAGCCAAGATGCGGGGGGGGCTGGAAACACCATATATTTT. This translates into CASSQDAGGAGNTIYF.

The chain employs TRBV28 and TRBJ1-6, with D uncertain. The germline gives CDR1 MDHEN, CDR2 SYDVKM. Trimming shortened V by 10 bases and J by 7 bases, and 11 bases separated the two germline ends. This CDR3 region has 12 residues. The CDR3 reads CATLTGNSPLHF. CDR3 bases: TGTGCCACCTTGACGGGGAATTCACCCCTCCACTTT. Looking up the rest from reference TRBV28 and TRBJ1-6 gives the full variable domain: DVKVTQSSRYLVKRTGEKVFLECVQDMDHENMFWYRQDPGLGLRLIYFSYDVKMKEKGDIPEGYSVSREKKERFSLILESASTNQTSMYLCATLTGNSPLHFGNGTRLTVT.

This sequence joins TRBV6-4 and TRBJ2-2; D might be TRBD1 (5 bases). Deletions cut 0 bases from V and 8 bases from J, with 7 bases between. In germline, CDR1 is MRHNA, CDR2 SNTAGT. The CDR3 length is 13 residues. CDR3 nucleotide sequence: TGTGCCAGCAGTGACTCCGACAGAGGGGAGCTGTTTTTT. Amino acids: CASSDSDRGELFF.

The chain links TRBV13 to TRBJ1-5; 7 bases fit TRBD1. Trimming took 5 bases from V and 1 from J; bases not matched to a gene: 5. The CDR3 extends over 15 amino acids. Germline assignment: CDR1 PRHDT and CDR2 FYEKMQ (reference sequence). The DNA for the CDR3 is TGTGCCAGCAGCAATACAGGGGAGAGCAATCAGCCCCAGCATTTT. Residues: CASSNTGESNQPQHF.

As for this clone: In the same sample, other DNA sequences code for this CDR3. This sequence joins TRBV5-6 and TRBJ1-2, with 7 bases fitting TRBD1. Germline V gene sequence: CDR1 SGHDT, CDR2 YYEEEE. With 3 bases clipped from V and 4 bases from J, the junction kept 6 bases outside the gene matches. This CDR3 region has 14 residues. The CDR3 reads CASSSGTALYGYTF. In DNA, the CDR3 is TGTGCCAGCAGCTCGGGGACAGCCCTCTATGGCTACACCTTC. Looking up the rest from reference TRBV5-6 and TRBJ1-2 gives the full variable domain: DAGVTQSPTHLIKTRGQQVTLRCSPKSGHDTVSWYQQALGQGPQFIFQYYEEEERQRGNFPDRFSGHQFPNYSSELNVNALLLGDSALYLCASSSGTALYGYTFGSGTRLTVV.

V and J are TRBV5-6 and TRBJ1-1; the match to TRBD1 covers 10 bases. Germline V gene lookup returns CDR1 SGHDT and CDR2 YYEEEE. The CDR3 contains 15 residues. Trimming removed 2 bases from V and 3 bases from J; junction bases left unmatched: 4. For the CDR3, the DNA is TGTGCCAGCAGCTTCCTTGGGACAGGGGACACTGAAGCTTTCTTT. As protein: CASSFLGTGDTEAFF.

The J gene is TRBJ1-2, the V gene TRBV6-1; 7 nucleotides match TRBD1. Trimming took 7 bases from V and 4 from J; bases not matched to a gene: 6. CDR3 size: 13 residues. Germline V gene lookup returns CDR1 MNHNS and CDR2 SASEGT. The CDR3 nucleotides are TGTGCCAGCACGGAGACAGGGCCCTATGGCTACACCTTC. This translates into CASTETGPYGYTF.

The chain combines TRBV7-8 with TRBJ1-1; D gene uncertain. CDR3 length equals 17 residues. Germline V gene data show CDR1 as SGHVS and CDR2 as FQNEAQ. The germline V and J ends were trimmed by 5 bases and 0 bases, with 19 bases remaining between them. CDR3 sequence: CASSPAPLARLNTEAFF. The CDR3, as DNA: TGTGCCAGCAGCCCCGCCCCCTTGGCCAGGTTGAACACTGAAGCTTTCTTT.

The chain couples TRBV29-1 to TRBJ1-2; 8 bases match TRBD1. V shed 3 bases and J 3 bases; nucleotides not matched to a gene: 3. CDR3 length: 13 amino acids. Germline CDR1 reads SQVTM; CDR2 reads ANQGSEA. The CDR3 coding sequence is TGCAGCGTTGATGTACAGGGGGACTATGGCTACACCTTC. This encodes CSVDVQGDYGYTF.

V usage is TRBV7-9 and J usage is TRBJ1-2; no clear D gene. CDR3 length: 13 amino acids. Germline V lookup: CDR1 SEHNR, CDR2 FQNEAQ (reference sequence). Trimming shortened V by 6 bases and J by 4 bases, and 12 bases separated the two germline ends. The CDR3 reads CASSVLLGYGYTF. The CDR3 DNA is TGTGCCAGCAGTGTATTACTTGGCTATGGCTACACCTTC. Full variable domain (outside the CDR3, taken from reference TRBV7-9 and TRBJ1-2): DTGVSQNPRHKITKRGQNVTFRCDPISEHNRLYWYRQTLGQGPEFLTYFQNEAQLEKSRLLSDRFSAERPKGSFSTLEIQRTEQGDSAMYLCASSVLLGYGYTFGSGTRLTVV.

V usage is TRBV30 and J usage is TRBJ2-2; D gene ambiguous. Trimming shortened V by 0 bases and J by 0 bases, and 5 bases separated the two germline ends. The CDR3 sequence is 14 residues long. Germline CDR1 GTSNPN, CDR2 SVGIG (reference sequence). DNA of the CDR3: TGTGCCTGGAGTGTATTAGCGAACACCGGGGAGCTGTTTTTT. Its protein product is CAWSVLANTGELFF.

This clone was seen only a few times. The chain joins TRBV15 to TRBJ2-6, with D hard to call. V lost 3 bases to trimming and J lost 2 bases, with 8 bases between them. This CDR3 has 15 amino acids. Germline CDR1 is LNHNV and CDR2 is YYDKDF (reference sequence). The CDR3 here is CATSSESAGANVLTF. The CDR3 coding sequence is TGTGCCACCAGCAGTGAGAGCGCTGGGGCCAACGTCCTGACTTTC.